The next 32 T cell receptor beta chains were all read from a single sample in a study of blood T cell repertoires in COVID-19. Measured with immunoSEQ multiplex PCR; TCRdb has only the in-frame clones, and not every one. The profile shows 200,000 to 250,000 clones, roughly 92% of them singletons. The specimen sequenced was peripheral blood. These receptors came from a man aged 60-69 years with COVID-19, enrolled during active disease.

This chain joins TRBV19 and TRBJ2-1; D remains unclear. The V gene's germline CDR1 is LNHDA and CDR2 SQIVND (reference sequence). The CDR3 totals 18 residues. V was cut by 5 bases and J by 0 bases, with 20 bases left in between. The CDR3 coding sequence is TGTGCCAGTAGTCCCAGCCGTGGGCTCTCCAGCTCCTACAATGAGCAGTTCTTC. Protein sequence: CASSPSRGLSSSYNEQFF. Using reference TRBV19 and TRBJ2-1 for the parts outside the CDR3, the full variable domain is DGGITQSPKYLFRKEGQNVTLSCEQNLNHDAMYWYRQDPGQGLRLIYYSQIVNDFQKGDIAEGYSVSREKKESFPLTVTSAQKNPTAFYLCASSPSRGLSSSYNEQFFGPGTRLTVL.

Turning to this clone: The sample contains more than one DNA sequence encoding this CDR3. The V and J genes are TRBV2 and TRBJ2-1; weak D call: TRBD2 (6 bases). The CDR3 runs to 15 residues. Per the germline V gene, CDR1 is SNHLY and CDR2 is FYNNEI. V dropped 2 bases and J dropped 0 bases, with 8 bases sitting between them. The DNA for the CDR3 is TGTGCCAGCAGTGAAAGGCGGGGCTCCTACAATGAGCAGTTCTTC. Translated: CASSERRGSYNEQFF.

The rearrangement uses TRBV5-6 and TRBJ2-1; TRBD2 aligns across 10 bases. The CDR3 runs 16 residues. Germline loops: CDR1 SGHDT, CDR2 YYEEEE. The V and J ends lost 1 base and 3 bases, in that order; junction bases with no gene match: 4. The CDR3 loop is CASSLYGTSVYNEQFF. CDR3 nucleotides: TGTGCCAGCAGCTTGTATGGGACTAGCGTCTACAATGAGCAGTTCTTC.

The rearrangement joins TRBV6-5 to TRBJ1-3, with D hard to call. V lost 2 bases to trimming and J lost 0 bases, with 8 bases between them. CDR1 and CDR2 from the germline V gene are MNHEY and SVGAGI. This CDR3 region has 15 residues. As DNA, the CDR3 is TGTGCCAGCAGTTACAGCCGTCGCTCTGGAAACACCATATATTTT. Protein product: CASSYSRRSGNTIYF.

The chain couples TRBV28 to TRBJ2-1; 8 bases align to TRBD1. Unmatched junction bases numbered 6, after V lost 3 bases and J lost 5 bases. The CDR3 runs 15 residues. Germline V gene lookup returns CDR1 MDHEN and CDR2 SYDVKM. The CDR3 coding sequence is TGTGCCAGCAGTTTCGCCGGGACAGGCAACAATGAGCAGTTCTTC. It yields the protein CASSFAGTGNNEQFF.

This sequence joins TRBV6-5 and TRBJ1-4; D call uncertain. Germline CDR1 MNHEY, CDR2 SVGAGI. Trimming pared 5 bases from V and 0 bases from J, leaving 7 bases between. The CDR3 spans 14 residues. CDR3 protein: CASSRRATNEKLFF. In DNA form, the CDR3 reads TGTGCCAGCAGTAGACGGGCAACTAATGAAAAACTGTTTTTT.

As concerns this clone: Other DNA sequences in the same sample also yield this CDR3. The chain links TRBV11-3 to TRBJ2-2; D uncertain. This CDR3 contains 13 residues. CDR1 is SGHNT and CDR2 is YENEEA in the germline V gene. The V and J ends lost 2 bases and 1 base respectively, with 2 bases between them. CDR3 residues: CASSLRNTGELFF. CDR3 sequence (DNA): TGTGCCAGCAGCTTACGGAACACCGGGGAGCTGTTTTTT.

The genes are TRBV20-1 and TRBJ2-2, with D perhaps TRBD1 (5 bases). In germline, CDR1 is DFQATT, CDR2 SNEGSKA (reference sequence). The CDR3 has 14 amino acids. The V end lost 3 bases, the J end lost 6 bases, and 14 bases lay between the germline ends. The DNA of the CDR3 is TGCAGTGCTAGTGCAGGGTTTGGGGCCGGGGAGCTGTTTTTT. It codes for CSASAGFGAGELFF.

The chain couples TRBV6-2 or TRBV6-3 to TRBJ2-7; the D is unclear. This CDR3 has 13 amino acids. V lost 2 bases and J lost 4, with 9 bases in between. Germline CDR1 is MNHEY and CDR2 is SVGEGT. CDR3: CASSYPSGYEQYF. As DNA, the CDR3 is TGTGCCAGCAGTTACCCTTCAGGATACGAGCAGTACTTC.

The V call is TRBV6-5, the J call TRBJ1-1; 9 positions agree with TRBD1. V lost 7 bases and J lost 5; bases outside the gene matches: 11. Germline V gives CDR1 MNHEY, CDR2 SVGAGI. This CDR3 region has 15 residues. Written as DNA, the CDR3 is TGTGCCAGCACCAATCCGGGACAGGGACGGACTGAAGCTTTCTTT. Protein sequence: CASTNPGQGRTEAFF.

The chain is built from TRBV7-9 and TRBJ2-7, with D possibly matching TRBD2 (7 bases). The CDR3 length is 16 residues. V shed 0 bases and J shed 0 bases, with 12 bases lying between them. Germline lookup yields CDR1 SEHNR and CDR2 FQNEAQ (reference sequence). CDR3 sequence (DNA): TGTGCCAGCAGCTTAGCCGGGGGGCGCGGCTCCTACGAGCAGTACTTC. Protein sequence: CASSLAGGRGSYEQYF. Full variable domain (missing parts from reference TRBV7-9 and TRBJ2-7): DTGVSQNPRHKITKRGQNVTFRCDPISEHNRLYWYRQTLGQGPEFLTYFQNEAQLEKSRLLSDRFSAERPKGSFSTLEIQRTEQGDSAMYLCASSLAGGRGSYEQYFGPGTRLTVT.

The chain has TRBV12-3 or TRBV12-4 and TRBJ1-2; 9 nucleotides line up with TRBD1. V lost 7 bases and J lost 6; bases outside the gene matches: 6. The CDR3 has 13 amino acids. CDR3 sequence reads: CASTTGGLDGYTF. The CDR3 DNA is TGTGCCAGCACAACAGGGGGCTTAGATGGCTACACCTTC.

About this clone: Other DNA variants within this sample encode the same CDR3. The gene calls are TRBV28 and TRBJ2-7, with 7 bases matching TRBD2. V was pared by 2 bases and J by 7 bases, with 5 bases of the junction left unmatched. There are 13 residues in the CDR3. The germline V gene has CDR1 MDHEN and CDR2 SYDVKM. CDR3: CASSLAGAREQYF. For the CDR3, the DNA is TGTGCCAGCAGTTTAGCGGGAGCGAGGGAGCAGTACTTC.

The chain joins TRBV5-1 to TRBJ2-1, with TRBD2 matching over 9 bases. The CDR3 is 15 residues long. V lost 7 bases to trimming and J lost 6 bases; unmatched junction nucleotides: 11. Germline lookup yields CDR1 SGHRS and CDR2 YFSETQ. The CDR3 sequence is CASRERRGGFNEQFF. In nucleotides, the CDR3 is TGCGCCAGCCGCGAACGGCGGGGGGGTTTCAATGAGCAGTTCTTC.

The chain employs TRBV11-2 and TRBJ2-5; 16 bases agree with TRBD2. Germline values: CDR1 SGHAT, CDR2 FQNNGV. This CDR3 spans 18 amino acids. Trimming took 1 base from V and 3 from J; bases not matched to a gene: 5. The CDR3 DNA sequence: TGTGCCAGCAGCTTAGTTTCGGGACTAGCGGGGGGGAAAGAGACCCAGTACTTC. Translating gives CASSLVSGLAGGKETQYF. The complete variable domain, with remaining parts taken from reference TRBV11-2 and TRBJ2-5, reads EAGVAQSPRYKIIEKRQSVAFWCNPISGHATLYWYQQILGQGPKLLIQFQNNGVVDDSQLPKDRFSAERLKGVDSTLKIQPAKLEDSAVYLCASSLVSGLAGGKETQYFGPGTRLLVL.

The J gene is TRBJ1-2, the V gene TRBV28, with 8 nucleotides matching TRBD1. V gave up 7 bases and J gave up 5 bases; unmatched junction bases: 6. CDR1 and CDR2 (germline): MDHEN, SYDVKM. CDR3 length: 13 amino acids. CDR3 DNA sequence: TGTGCCAGCACCCCGGGACAGGAGTATGGCTACACCTTC. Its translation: CASTPGQEYGYTF.

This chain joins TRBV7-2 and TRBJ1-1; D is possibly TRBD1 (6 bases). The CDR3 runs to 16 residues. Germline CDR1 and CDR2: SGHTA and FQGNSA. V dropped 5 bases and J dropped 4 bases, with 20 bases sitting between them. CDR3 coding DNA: TGTGCCAGCAGCCGGGGGGGCACTACTCGGGGCACTGAAGCTTTCTTT. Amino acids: CASSRGGTTRGTEAFF.

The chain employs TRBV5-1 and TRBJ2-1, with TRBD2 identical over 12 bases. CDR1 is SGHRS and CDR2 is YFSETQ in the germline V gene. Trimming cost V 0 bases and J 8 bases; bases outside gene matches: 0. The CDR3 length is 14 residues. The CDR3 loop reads CASSLGLAGDEQFF. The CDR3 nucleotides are TGCGCCAGCAGCTTGGGACTAGCGGGAGATGAGCAGTTCTTC.

The CDR3 DNA reads TGTGCCAGTAGTATTTGGGGGCGCGGGAATCAGCCCCAGCATTTT. Protein product: CASSIWGRGNQPQHF. The rearrangement links TRBV19 to TRBJ1-5; tentative D call: TRBD1 (6 bases). The CDR3 totals 15 residues. Trimming stripped 3 bases from V and 4 bases from J, with 13 bases between. CDR1 is LNHDA and CDR2 is SQIVND in the germline V gene (reference sequence). The full variable domain, with the rest looked up from reference TRBV19 and TRBJ1-5, is DGGITQSPKYLFRKEGQNVTLSCEQNLNHDAMYWYRQDPGQGLRLIYYSQIVNDFQKGDIAEGYSVSREKKESFPLTVTSAQKNPTAFYLCASSIWGRGNQPQHFGDGTRLSIL.

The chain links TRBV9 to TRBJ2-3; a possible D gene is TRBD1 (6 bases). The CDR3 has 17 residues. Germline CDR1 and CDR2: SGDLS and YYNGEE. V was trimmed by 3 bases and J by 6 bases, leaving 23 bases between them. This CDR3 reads CASSEGVTQKLTDTQYF. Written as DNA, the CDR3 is TGTGCCAGCAGCGAGGGGGTCACCCAAAAGCTGACGGATACGCAGTATTTT.

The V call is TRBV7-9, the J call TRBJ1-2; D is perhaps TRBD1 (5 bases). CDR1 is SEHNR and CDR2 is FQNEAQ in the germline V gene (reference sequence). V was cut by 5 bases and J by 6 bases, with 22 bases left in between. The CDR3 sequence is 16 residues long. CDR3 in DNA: TGTGCCAGCAGCGTTTACCGGGGGACGGTTCCGGATGGCTACACCTTC. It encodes CASSVYRGTVPDGYTF.

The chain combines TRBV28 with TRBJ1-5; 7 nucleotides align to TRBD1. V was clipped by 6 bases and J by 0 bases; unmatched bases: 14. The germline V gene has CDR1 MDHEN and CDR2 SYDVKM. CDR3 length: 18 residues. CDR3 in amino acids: CASRTAGTDLYSNQPQHF. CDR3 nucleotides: TGTGCCAGCAGAACCGCCGGGACAGATCTATATAGCAATCAGCCCCAGCATTTT.

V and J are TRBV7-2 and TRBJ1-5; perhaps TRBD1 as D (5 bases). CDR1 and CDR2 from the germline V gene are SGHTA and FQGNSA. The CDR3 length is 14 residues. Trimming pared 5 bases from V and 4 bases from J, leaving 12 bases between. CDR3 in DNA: TGTGCCAGCAGCGCGGGACCGACGAATCAGCCCCAGCATTTT. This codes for CASSAGPTNQPQHF. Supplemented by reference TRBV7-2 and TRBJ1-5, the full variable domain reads GAGVSQSPSNKVTEKGKDVELRCDPISGHTALYWYRQSLGQGLEFLIYFQGNSAPDKSGLPSDRFSAERTGGSVSTLTIQRTQQEDSAVYLCASSAGPTNQPQHFGDGTRLSIL.

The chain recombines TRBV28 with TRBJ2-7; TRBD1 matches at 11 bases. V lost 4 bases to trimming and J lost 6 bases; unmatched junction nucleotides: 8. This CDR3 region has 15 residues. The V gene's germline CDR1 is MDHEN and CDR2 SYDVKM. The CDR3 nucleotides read TGTGCCAGCAGTTCACGGACAGGGGGCAGGTTCGAGCAGTACTTC. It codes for CASSSRTGGRFEQYF.

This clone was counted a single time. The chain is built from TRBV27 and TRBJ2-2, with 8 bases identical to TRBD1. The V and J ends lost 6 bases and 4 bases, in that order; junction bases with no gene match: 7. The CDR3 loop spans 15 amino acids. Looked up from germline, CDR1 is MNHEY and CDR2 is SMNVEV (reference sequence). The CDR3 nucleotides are TGTGCCAGCAGAGACCAGGGGGCCGTCACCGGGGAGCTGTTTTTT. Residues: CASRDQGAVTGELFF.

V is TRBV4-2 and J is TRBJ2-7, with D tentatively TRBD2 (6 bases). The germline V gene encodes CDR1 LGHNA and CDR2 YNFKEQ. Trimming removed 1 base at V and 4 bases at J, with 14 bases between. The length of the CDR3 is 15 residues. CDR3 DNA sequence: TGTGCCAGCAGCCAAGCAACGGCGGGGCGTTACGAGCAGTACTTC. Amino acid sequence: CASSQATAGRYEQYF.

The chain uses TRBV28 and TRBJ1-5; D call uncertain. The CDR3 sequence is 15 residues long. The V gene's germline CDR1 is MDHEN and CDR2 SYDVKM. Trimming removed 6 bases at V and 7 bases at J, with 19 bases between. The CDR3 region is CASSDIPGIGQPQHF. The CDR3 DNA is TGTGCCAGCAGCGATATTCCGGGGATAGGACAGCCCCAGCATTTT.

Here the CDR3 DNA reads TGCAGCGTTGGATTGGGGACTAGCGGGTTGAGCTCCTACAATGAGCAGTTCTTC. The encoded protein is CSVGLGTSGLSSYNEQFF. The chain couples TRBV29-1 to TRBJ2-1; 12 bases are shared with TRBD2. The J segment lost 0 bases and the V segment lost 4 bases, leaving 10 bases of the junction unmatched. This CDR3 has 18 residues. Germline V CDR1 and CDR2: SQVTM, ANQGSEA.

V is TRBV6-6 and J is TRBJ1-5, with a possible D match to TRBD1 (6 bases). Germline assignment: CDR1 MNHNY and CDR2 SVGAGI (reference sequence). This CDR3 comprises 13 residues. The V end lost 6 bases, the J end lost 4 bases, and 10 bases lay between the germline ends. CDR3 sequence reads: CASRRTDNQPQHF. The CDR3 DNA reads TGTGCCAGCAGACGGACAGATAATCAGCCCCAGCATTTT.

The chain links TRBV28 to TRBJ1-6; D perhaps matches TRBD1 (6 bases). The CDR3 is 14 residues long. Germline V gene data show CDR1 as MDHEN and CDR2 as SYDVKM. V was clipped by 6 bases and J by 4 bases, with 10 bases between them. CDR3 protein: CASSRDTYNSPLHF. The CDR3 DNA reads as TGTGCCAGCAGCAGGGACACTTATAATTCACCCCTCCACTTT.

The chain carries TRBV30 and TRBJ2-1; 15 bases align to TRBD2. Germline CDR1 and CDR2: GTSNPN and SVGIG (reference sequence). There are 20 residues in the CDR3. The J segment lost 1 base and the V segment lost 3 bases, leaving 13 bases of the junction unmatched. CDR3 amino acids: CAWRARGLAGGLSSYNEQFF. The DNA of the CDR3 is TGTGCCTGGAGGGCCAGAGGACTAGCGGGGGGGCTAAGTTCCTACAATGAGCAGTTCTTC. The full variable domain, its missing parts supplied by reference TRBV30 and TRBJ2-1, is SQTIHQWPATLVQPVGSPLSLECTVEGTSNPNLYWYRQAAGRGLQLLFYSVGIGQISSEVPQNLSASRPQDRQFILSSKKLLLSDSGFYLCAWRARGLAGGLSSYNEQFFGPGTRLTVL.

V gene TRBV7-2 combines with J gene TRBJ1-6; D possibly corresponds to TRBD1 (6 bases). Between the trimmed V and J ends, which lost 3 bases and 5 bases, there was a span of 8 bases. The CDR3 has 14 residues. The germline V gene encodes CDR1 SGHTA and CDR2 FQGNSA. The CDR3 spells CASSLNRDNSPLHF. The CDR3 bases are TGTGCCAGCAGCTTGAACAGGGATAATTCACCCCTCCACTTT.